The next 14 T cell receptor beta chains were all read from a single sample in a study of T cells in Graves' hyperthyroidism and ophthalmopathy. TCR beta CDR3 regions were amplified from RNA transcripts. Carried out on the TCR CDR3, a first-round RT-PCR used the HTBI primer set. MiXCR, applied by TCRdb to the multiplex PCR reads, yields one record per CDR3 protein. The sample has about 610,000 distinct CDR3 sequences; around 16% are singletons. The specimen was blood. These receptors all come from a woman in her thirties or forties with Graves' ophthalmopathy.

This clonotype was observed many times. The chain carries TRBV20-1 and TRBJ2-7; TRBD1 matches 9 bases. This CDR3 is built from 14 residues. The J segment lost 2 bases and the V segment lost 5 bases, leaving 7 bases of the junction unmatched. Germline V lookup: CDR1 DFQATT, CDR2 SNEGSKA (reference sequence). The CDR3 sequence: CSAWDRDDTYEQYF. The DNA of the CDR3 is TGCAGTGCTTGGGACAGGGACGATACCTACGAGCAGTACTTC.

This chain joins TRBV28 and TRBJ1-4; perhaps TRBD1 as D (6 bases). In germline, CDR1 is MDHEN, CDR2 SYDVKM. V was trimmed by 3 bases and J by 7 bases, leaving 12 bases between them. CDR3 size: 14 residues. As DNA, the CDR3 is TGTGCCAGCAGTTTTTCAGGGGCGGGTGAAAAACTGTTTTTT. Its protein product is CASSFSGAGEKLFF.

This clonotype was counted a few times. The CDR3 here is CASSINRDQPQHF. The CDR3 coding sequence is TGTGCCAGTAGTATTAACAGGGACCAGCCCCAGCATTTT. The V call is TRBV19, the J call TRBJ1-5; D is possibly TRBD1 (6 bases). The CDR3 runs to 13 residues. Trimming cost V 3 bases and J 7 bases, with 10 bases left between them. Looked up from germline, CDR1 is LNHDA and CDR2 is SQIVND (reference sequence).

This clonotype appeared a few times. The CDR3 nucleotides read TGTGCCAGCAGCTTAGGCCGGCGACTGAAGACCCAGTACTTC. Encoded protein: CASSLGRRLKTQYF. V usage is TRBV13 and J usage is TRBJ2-5; no definite D call. The CDR3 is 14 residues long. V gave up 0 bases and J gave up 6 bases, with 11 bases separating them. The germline V gene has CDR1 PRHDT and CDR2 FYEKMQ (reference sequence).

This clonotype was recorded many times. This rearrangement joins TRBV11-2 to TRBJ2-5, with D perhaps matching TRBD1 (5 bases). Trimming removed 0 bases at V and 5 bases at J, with 13 bases between. Germline-derived CDR1 and CDR2 are SGHAT and FQNNGV. The CDR3 has 15 residues. In nucleotides, the CDR3 is TGTGCCAGCAGCTTAGACGGACACTCGGTGGAGACCCAGTACTTC. As protein: CASSLDGHSVETQYF.

J is TRBJ2-1 and V is TRBV4-1; D may be TRBD2 (7 bases). The V end was cut by 0 bases, the J end by 12 bases, with 21 bases between. This CDR3 region has 16 residues. The germline V gene encodes CDR1 MGHRA and CDR2 YSYEKL. Here the CDR3 reads CASSQDLAGATVGQFF. The CDR3 nucleotides read TGCGCCAGCAGCCAAGATTTGGCGGGGGCAACGGTCGGGCAGTTCTTC.

This clonotype was observed many times. V and J are TRBV5-1 and TRBJ1-1, with 7 bases that match TRBD1. This CDR3 region has 18 residues. Germline lookup yields CDR1 SGHRS and CDR2 YFSETQ. Trimming took 4 bases from V and 0 from J; bases not matched to a gene: 15. The CDR3 here is CASSPTRDRRLMNTEAFF. The CDR3 DNA sequence: TGCGCCAGCAGCCCCACTCGGGACAGAAGATTGATGAACACTGAAGCTTTCTTT.

The chain's CDR3 is CASSRGRTSFGTQYF. CDR3 DNA sequence: TGTGCCAGCAGCCGAGGGCGGACTAGTTTCGGGACCCAGTACTTC. The gene calls are TRBV14 and TRBJ2-5, with 7 bases lining up with TRBD2. This CDR3 has 15 residues. Germline assignment: CDR1 SGHDN and CDR2 FVKESK. Germline trimming cut 4 bases from V and 7 bases from J; bases unmatched to any gene: 12.

Of note for this clonotype: A read error may produce the germline difference seen at one junction end. The chain is built from TRBV5-1 and TRBJ1-1; TRBD1 is a possible D gene (6 bases). There are 13 residues in the CDR3. The germline CDR1 and CDR2 sequences are SGHRS and YFSETQ. CDR3 bases: TGCGCCAGCAGCGCCGGACAGAACACTGAAGCTATCTTT. Amino acid sequence: CASSAGQNTEAIF.

The J gene is TRBJ2-7, the V gene TRBV20-1; TRBD2 matches 10 bases. Trimming removed 5 bases from V and 0 bases from J; junction bases left unmatched: 10. Germline CDR1 reads DFQATT; CDR2 reads SNEGSKA (reference sequence). There are 16 residues in the CDR3. The CDR3 sequence: CSALPTAGGSSYEQYF. CDR3 sequence (DNA): TGCAGTGCTTTACCCACAGCGGGAGGGAGCTCCTACGAGCAGTACTTC.

The rearrangement links TRBV6-5 to TRBJ2-5; no clear D. Trimming took off 2 bases at V and 2 bases at J, with 15 bases between the two ends. The germline CDR1 and CDR2 sequences are MNHEY and SVGAGI. This CDR3 is built from 16 residues. The CDR3 is CASSYRALPPQETQYF. CDR3 DNA: TGTGCCAGCAGTTACAGAGCCCTACCCCCACAAGAGACCCAGTACTTC.

The chain recombines TRBV10-2 with TRBJ2-7, with 14 bases matching TRBD2. V was clipped by 5 bases and J by 6 bases; unmatched bases: 6. The CDR3 consists of 15 residues. CDR1 is WSHSY, CDR2 SAAADI, per germline. CDR3 sequence (DNA): TGCGCCAGCAGTCCAGGACTAGCGGGAGGTCTCGAGCAGTACTTC. Translation gives CASSPGLAGGLEQYF.

The chain links TRBV5-5 to TRBJ2-1; 8 positions match TRBD2. V was pared by 5 bases and J by 0 bases, with 7 bases of the junction left unmatched. This CDR3 has 16 amino acids. In germline, CDR1 is SGHKS, CDR2 YYEKEE (reference sequence). The CDR3 DNA follows: TGTGCCAGCAGACTTTCTCGGGGGGGCTCCTACAATGAGCAGTTCTTC. Protein sequence: CASRLSRGGSYNEQFF.

A few counts support this clonotype. As DNA, the CDR3 is TGCGCCAGCAGTGAGGATCCCAGGATGAACACTGAAGCTTTCTTT. It is translated as CASSEDPRMNTEAFF. The rearrangement uses TRBV10-1 and TRBJ1-1, with D hard to call. Germline V gene sequence: CDR1 WNHNN, CDR2 SYGVQD (reference sequence). This CDR3 is built from 15 residues. Trimming shortened V by 2 bases and J by 0 bases, and 10 bases separated the two germline ends.